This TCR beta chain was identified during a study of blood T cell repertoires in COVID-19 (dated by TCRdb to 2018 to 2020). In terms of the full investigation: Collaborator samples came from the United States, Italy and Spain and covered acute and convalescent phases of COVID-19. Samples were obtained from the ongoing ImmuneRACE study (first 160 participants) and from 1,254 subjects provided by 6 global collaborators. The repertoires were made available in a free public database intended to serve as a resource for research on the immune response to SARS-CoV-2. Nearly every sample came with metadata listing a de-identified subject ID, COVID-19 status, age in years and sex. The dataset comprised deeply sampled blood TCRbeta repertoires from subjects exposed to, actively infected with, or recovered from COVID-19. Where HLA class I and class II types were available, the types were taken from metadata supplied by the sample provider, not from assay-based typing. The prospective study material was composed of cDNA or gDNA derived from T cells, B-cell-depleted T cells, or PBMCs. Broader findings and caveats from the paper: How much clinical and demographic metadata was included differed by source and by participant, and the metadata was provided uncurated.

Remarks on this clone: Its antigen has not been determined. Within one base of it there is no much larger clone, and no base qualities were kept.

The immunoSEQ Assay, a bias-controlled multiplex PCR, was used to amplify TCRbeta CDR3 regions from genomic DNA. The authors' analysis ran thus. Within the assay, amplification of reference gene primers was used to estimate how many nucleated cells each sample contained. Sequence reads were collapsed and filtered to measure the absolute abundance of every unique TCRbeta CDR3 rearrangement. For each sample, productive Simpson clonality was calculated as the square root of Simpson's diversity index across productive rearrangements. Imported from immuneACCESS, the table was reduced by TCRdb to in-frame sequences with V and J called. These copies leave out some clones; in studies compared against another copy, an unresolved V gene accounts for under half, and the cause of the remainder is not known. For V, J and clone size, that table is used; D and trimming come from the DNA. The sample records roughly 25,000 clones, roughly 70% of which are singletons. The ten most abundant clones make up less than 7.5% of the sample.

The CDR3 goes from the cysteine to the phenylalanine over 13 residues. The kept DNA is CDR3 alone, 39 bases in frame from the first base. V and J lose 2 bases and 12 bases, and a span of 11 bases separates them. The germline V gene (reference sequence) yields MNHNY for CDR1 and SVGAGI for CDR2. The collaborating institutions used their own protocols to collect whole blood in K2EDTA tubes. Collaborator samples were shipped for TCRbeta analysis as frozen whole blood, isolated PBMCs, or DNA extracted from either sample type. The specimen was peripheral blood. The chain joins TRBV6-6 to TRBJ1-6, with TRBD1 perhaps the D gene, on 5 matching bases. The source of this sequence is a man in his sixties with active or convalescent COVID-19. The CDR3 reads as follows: CASSYQGSLPLHF. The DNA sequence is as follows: TGTGCCAGCAGTTACCAGGGCAGCCTACCCCTCCACTTT.